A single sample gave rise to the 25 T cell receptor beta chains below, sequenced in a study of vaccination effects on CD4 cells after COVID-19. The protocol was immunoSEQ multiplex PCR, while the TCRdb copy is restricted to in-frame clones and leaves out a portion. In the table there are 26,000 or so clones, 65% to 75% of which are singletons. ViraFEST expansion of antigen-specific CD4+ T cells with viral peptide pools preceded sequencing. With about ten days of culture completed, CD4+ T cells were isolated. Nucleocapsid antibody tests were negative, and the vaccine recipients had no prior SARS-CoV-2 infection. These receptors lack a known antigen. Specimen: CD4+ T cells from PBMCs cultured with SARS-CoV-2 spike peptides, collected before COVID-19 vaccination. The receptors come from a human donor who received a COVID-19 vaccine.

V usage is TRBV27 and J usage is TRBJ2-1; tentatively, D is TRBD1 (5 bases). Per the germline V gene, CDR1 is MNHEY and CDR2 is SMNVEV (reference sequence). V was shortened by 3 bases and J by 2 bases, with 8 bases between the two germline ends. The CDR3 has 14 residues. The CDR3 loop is CASSLQGTYNEQFF. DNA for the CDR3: TGTGCCAGCAGTTTGCAGGGAACCTACAATGAGCAGTTCTTC.

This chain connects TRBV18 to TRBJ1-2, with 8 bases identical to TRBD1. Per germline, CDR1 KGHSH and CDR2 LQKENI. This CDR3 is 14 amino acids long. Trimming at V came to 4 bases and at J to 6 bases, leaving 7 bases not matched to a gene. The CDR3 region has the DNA TGTGCCAGCTCACTCGACAGGGGATTACATGGCTACACCTTC. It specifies CASSLDRGLHGYTF.

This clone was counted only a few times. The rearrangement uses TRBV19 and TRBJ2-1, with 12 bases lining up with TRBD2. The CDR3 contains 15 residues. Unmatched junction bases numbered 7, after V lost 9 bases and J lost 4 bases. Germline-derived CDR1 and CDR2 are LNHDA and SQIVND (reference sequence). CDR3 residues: CASSQTSGSYNEQFF. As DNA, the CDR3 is TGTGCCAGCTCCCAGACTAGCGGGAGTTACAATGAGCAGTTCTTC.

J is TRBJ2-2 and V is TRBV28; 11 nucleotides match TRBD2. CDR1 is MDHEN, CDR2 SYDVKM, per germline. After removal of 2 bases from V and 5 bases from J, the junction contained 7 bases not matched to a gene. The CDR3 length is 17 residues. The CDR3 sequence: CASSLSASGGNTGELFF. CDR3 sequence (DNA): TGTGCCAGCAGTTTAAGTGCTAGCGGGGGGAATACCGGGGAGCTGTTTTTT.

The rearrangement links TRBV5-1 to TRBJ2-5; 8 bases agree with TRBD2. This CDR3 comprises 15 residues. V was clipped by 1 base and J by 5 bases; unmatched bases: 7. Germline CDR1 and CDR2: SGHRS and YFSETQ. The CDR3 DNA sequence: TGCGCCAGCAGCTTGACGGGACTAGAATTGGAGACCCAGTACTTC. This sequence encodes CASSLTGLELETQYF.

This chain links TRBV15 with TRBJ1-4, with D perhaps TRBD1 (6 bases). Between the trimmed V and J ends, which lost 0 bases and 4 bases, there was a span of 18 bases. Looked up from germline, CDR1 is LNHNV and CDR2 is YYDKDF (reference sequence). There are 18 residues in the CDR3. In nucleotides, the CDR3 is TGTGCCACCAGCAGAGATAAGACGGCAGGACAGATTAATGAAAAACTGTTTTTT. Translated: CATSRDKTAGQINEKLFF.

CDR3 nucleotide sequence: TGTGCCAGCAGTGAAGCGATACACCGTTTAAGCTACACCTTC. It encodes CASSEAIHRLSYTF. J is TRBJ1-2 and V is TRBV2; D call uncertain. The CDR3 loop spans 14 amino acids. V was trimmed by 0 bases and J by 9 bases, leaving 14 bases between them. CDR1 and CDR2 (germline): SNHLY, FYNNEI. Using reference TRBV2 and TRBJ1-2 for the parts outside the CDR3, the full variable domain is EPEVTQTPSHQVTQMGQEVILRCVPISNHLYFYWYRQILGQKVEFLVSFYNNEISEKSEIFDDQFSVERPDGSNFTLKIRSTKLEDSAMYFCASSEAIHRLSYTFGSGTRLTVV.

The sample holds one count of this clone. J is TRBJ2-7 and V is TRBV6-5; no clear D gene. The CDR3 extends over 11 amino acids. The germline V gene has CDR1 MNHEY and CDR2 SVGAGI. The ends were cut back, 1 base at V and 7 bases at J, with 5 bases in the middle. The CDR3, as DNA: TGTGCCAGCAGTTACTATGGGGAGCAGTACTTC. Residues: CASSYYGEQYF.

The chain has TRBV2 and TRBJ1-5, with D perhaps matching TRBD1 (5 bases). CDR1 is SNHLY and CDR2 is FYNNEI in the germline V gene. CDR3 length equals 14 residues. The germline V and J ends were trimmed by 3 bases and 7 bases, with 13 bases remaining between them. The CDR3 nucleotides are TGTGCCAGCAGTGACGTCGTCAAGGGGCAGCCCCAGCATTTT. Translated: CASSDVVKGQPQHF.

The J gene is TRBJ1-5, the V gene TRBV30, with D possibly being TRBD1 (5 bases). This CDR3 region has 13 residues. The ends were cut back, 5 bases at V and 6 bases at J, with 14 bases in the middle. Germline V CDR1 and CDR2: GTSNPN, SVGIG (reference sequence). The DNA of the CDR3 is TGTGCCTGGGGAAGGGGTGAGGGTCAGCCCCAGCATTTT. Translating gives CAWGRGEGQPQHF.

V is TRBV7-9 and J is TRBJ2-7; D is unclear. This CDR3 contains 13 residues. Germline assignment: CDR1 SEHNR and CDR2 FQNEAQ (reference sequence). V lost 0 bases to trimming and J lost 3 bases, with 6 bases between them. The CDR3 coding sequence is TGTGCCAGCAGCTTAGCGTCCAGCTACGAGCAGTACTTC. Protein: CASSLASSYEQYF. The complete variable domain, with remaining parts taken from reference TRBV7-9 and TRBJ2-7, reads DTGVSQNPRHKITKRGQNVTFRCDPISEHNRLYWYRQTLGQGPEFLTYFQNEAQLEKSRLLSDRFSAERPKGSFSTLEIQRTEQGDSAMYLCASSLASSYEQYFGPGTRLTVT.

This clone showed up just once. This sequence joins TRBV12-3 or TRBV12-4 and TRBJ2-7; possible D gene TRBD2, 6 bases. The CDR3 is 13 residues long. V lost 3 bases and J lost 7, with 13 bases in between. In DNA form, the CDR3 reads TGTGCCAGCAGTTTGGGCGGGGAATGGGAGCAGTACTTC. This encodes CASSLGGEWEQYF.

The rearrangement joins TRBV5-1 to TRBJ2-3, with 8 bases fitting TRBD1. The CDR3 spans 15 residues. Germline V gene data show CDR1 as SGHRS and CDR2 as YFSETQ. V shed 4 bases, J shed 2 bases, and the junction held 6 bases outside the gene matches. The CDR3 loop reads CASSQGQGATDTQYF. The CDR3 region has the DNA TGCGCCAGCAGCCAAGGACAGGGTGCCACAGATACGCAGTATTTT.

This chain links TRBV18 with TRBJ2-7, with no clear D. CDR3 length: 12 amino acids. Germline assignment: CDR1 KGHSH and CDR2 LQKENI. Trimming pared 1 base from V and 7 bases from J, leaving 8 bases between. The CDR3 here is CASSPRSTEQYF. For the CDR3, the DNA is TGTGCCAGCTCACCACGTAGTACGGAGCAGTACTTC.

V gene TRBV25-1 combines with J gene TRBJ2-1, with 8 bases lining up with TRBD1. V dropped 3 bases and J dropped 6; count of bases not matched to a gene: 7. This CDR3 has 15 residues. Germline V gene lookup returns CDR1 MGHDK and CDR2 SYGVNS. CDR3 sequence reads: CASSDRGTGGNEQFF. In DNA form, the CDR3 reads TGTGCCAGCAGTGATCGGGGAACAGGGGGCAATGAGCAGTTCTTC.

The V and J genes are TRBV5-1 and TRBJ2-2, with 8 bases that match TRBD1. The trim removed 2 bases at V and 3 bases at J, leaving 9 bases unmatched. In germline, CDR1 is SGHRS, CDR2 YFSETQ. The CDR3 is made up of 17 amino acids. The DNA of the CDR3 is TGCGCCAGCAGCTTCCTAGGACAGGGCGGGGACACCGGGGAGCTGTTTTTT. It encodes CASSFLGQGGDTGELFF.

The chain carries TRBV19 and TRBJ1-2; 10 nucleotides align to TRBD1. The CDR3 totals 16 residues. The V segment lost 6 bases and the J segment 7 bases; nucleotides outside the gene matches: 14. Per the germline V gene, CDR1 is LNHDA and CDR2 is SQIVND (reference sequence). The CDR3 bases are TGTGCCAGTAGGACACGGACCGGGACAGGGGCTCCTGGCTACACCTTC. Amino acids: CASRTRTGTGAPGYTF.

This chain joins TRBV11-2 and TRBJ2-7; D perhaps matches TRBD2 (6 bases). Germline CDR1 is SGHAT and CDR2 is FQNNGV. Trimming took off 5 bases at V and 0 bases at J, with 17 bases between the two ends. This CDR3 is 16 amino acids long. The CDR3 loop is CASSGSAGGSSYEQYF. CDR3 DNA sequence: TGTGCCAGCAGCGGTTCAGCTGGGGGGAGCTCCTACGAGCAGTACTTC.

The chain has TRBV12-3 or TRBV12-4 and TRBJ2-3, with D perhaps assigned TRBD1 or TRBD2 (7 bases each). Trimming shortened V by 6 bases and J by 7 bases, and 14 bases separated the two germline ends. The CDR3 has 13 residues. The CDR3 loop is CASSRGGINTQYF. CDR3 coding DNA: TGTGCCAGCAGCAGGGGGGGTATCAATACGCAGTATTTT.

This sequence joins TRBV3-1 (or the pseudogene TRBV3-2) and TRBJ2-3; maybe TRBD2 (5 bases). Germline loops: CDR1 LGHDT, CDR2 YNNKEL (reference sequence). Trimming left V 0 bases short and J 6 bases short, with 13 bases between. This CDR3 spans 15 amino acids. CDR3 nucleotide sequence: TGTGCCAGCAGCCAAGATCTTACCCGAGGGGATACGCAGTATTTT. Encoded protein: CASSQDLTRGDTQYF.

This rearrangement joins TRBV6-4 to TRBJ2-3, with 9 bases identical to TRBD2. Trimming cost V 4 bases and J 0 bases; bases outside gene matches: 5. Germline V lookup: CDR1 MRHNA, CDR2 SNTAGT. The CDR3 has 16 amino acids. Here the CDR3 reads CASSVSSGGSTDTQYF. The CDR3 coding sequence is TGTGCCAGCAGTGTTTCCAGCGGGGGGAGCACAGATACGCAGTATTTT.

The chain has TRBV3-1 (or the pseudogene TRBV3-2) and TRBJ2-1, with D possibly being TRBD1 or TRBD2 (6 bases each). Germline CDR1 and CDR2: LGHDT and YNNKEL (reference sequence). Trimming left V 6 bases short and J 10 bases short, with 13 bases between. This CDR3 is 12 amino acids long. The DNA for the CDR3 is TGTGCCAGCAGGGCCCAAGGGGGGGAGCAGTTCTTC. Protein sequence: CASRAQGGEQFF.

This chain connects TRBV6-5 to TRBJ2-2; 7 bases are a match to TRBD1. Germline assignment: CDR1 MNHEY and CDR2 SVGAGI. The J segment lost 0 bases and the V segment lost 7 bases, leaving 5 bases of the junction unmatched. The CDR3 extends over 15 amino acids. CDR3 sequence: CASTLDRANTGELFF. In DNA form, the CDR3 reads TGTGCCAGCACCCTCGACAGGGCGAACACCGGGGAGCTGTTTTTT.

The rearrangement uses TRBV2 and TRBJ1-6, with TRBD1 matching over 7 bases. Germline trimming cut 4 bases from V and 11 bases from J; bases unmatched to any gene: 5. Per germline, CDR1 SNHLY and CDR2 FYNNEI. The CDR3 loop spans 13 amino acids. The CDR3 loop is CASSGQGQPPLHF. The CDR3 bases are TGTGCCAGCAGTGGACAGGGTCAGCCACCCCTCCACTTT.

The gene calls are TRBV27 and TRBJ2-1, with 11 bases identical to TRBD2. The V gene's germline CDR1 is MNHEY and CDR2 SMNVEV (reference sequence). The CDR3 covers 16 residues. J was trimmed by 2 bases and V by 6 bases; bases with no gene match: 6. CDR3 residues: CASSIAGGGAYNEQFF. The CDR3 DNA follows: TGTGCCAGCAGCATAGCGGGAGGGGGGGCCTACAATGAGCAGTTCTTC.